This TCR beta chain was recorded in a study of cytomegalovirus exposure and HLA in healthy donors. CDR3 size: 17 residues. Per germline, CDR1 LNHDA and CDR2 SQIVND (reference sequence). V lost 2 bases to trimming and J lost 0 bases, with 11 bases between them. Study outcomes and limitations: Later analysis identified several of the most significant clusters that appeared linked to common viral pathogens. The authors reported that TCR beta sequences could predict HLA-A and HLA-B alleles. These predictions were accurate for most subjects in the first cohort.

About this clone: The target antigen is unknown.

Amplification used 60 Vbeta primers and 13 Jbeta primers. Original methodology: A later analysis counted around 74 million unique TCR beta chains, 9.5 million to 12 million shared. Assay: immunoSEQ multiplex PCR; the TCRdb copy retains only in-frame clones and omits some. From that table come the V and J calls and clone size; the DNA was used to work out D and trimming. The table records 100,000 to 150,000 clones, about 71% of them present only once. V usage is TRBV19 and J usage is TRBJ2-6; tentative D call: TRBD2 (6 bases). The specimen sequenced was PBMCs. The receptor was derived from a woman aged 45-60 years in good health and CMV-seronegative. This CDR3 is CASSIQEGHSGANVLTF. CDR3 bases: TGTGCCAGTAGTATACAGGAGGGCCACTCTGGGGCCAACGTCCTGACTTTC.